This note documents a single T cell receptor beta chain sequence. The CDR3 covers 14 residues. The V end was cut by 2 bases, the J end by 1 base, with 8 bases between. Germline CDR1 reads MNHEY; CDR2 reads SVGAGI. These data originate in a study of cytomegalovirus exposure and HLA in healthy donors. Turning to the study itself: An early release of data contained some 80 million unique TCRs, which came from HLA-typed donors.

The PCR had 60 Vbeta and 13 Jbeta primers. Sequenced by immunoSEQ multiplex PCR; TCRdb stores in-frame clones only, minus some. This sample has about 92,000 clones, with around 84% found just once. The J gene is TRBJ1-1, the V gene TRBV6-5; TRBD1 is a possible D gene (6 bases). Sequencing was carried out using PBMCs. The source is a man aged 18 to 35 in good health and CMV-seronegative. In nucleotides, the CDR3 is TGTGCCAGCAGTTACGACAGGTCGAACACTGAAGCTTTCTTT. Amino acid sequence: CASSYDRSNTEAFF.